Listed below are T cell receptor beta chains from one sample, sequenced in a study of CD8 T cells in ankylosing spondylitis. TCRdb re-called the 5' RACE reads with MiXCR, one entry per CDR3 protein. The sample consists of fewer than 25,000 distinct CDR3 sequences, 10% to 15% of them appearing once. Sequenced material: blood. The receptors originated from a male donor with ankylosing spondylitis or in good health (not recorded which). Each CDR3 is given with its conserved first and last residue. Some rows have no size entry. The others give once, few or many, or a class for an expanded clone.

cdr3_aa	cdr3_length	v_call	j_call	clone_size
CASSLTSGLYNEQFF	15	TRBV5-6	TRBJ2-1	many
CSAGPDLRDEQFF	13	TRBV29-1	TRBJ2-1	many
CATSDFSLRQFF	12	TRBV24-1	TRBJ2-1	many
CASSPVRTGERDTQYF	16	TRBV5-5	TRBJ2-3	-
CSVEGKGGTDTQYF	14	TRBV29-1	TRBJ2-3	many
CASSQDHRAGDTQYF	15	TRBV4-3	TRBJ2-3	-
CASSGNSFSYEQYF	14	TRBV5-1	TRBJ2-7	few
CASSANAGGTGTEAFF	16	TRBV25-1	TRBJ1-1	many
CASSSAGRYEQYF	13	TRBV7-2	TRBJ2-7	many
CASSHRGGHEETQYF	15	TRBV11-3	TRBJ2-5	many
CSARDAARTGGDEQFF	16	TRBV20-1	TRBJ2-1	many
CASSGRPGGRLFF	13	TRBV12-3/TRBV12-4	TRBJ1-4	few
CASSLLPGGNLETQYF	16	TRBV12-3/TRBV12-4	TRBJ2-5	few
CASSTRDRGHEQYF	14	TRBV21-1	TRBJ2-7	many
CASSISARQNTEAFF	15	TRBV19	TRBJ1-1	-
CASSFLRGRGNEQFF	15	TRBV7-2	TRBJ2-1	-
CSVELLSGGNTGELFF	16	TRBV29-1	TRBJ2-2	many
CASSLLAGGSEQFF	14	TRBV7-2	TRBJ2-1	few
CASSPRVAGGQETQYF	16	TRBV11-2	TRBJ2-5	few
CSAREWGETQYF	12	TRBV20-1	TRBJ2-5	many
CASSLGRTNTEAFF	14	TRBV5-4	TRBJ1-1	many
CASSPDFGELFF	12	TRBV12-3/TRBV12-4	TRBJ2-2	-
CASSLVRGEQYF	12	TRBV13	TRBJ2-7	-
CASSEYKGQAYNEQFF	16	TRBV25-1	TRBJ2-1	few
CASSYVRGETQYF	13	TRBV6-6	TRBJ2-5	few
CASSFSSDLYEQYF	14	TRBV5-1	TRBJ2-7	few
CASSLDATGTTDTQYF	16	TRBV7-2	TRBJ2-3	few
CSGWTGDGGTQYF	13	TRBV29-1	TRBJ2-5	-
CASPRKVGNIVAGELFF	17	TRBV7-9	TRBJ2-2	-